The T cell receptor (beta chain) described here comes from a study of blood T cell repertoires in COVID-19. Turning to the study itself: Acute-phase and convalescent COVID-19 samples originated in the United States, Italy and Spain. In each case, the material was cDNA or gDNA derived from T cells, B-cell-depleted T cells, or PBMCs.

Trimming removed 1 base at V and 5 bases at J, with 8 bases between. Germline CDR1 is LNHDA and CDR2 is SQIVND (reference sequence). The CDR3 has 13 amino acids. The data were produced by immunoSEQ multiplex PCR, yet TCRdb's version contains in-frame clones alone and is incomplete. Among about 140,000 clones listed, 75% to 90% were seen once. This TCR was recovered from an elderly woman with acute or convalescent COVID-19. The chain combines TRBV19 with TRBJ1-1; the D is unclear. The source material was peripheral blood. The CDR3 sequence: CASSIGARTEAFF. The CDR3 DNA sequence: TGTGCCAGTAGTATAGGGGCCAGGACTGAAGCTTTCTTT.